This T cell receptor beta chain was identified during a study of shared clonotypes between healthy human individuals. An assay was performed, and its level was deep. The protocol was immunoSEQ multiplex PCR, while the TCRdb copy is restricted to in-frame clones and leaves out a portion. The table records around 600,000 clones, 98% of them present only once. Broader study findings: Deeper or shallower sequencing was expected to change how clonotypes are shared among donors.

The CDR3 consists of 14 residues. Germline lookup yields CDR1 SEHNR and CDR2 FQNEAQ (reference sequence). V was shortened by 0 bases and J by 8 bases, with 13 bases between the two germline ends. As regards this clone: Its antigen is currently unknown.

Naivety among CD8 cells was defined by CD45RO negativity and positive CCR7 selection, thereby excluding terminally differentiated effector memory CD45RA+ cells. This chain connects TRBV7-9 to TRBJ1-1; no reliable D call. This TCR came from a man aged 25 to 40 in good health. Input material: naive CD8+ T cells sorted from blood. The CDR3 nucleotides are TGTGCCAGCAGCTTAGCGGACGGAACGATAGAAGCTTTCTTT. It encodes CASSLADGTIEAFF. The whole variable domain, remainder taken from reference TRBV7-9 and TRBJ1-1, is DTGVSQNPRHKITKRGQNVTFRCDPISEHNRLYWYRQTLGQGPEFLTYFQNEAQLEKSRLLSDRFSAERPKGSFSTLEIQRTEQGDSAMYLCASSLADGTIEAFFGQGTRLTVV.